This T cell receptor (beta chain) was obtained from a study of blood T cells in healthy people across ages. The CDR3 totals 15 residues. Between the trimmed V and J ends, which lost 1 base and 1 base, there was a span of 10 bases. Germline V gene lookup returns CDR1 MNHEY and CDR2 SVGEGT. The second PCR ran about 6 to 11 cycles with a sample-barcoded 5' primer and J-beta primers. TCRdb reprocessed the 5' RACE reads via MiXCR and lists one record per CDR3 protein. Of 1.5 million to 1.9 million distinct CDR3 sequences listed, approximately 43% are singletons. The chain recombines TRBV6-2 or TRBV6-3 with TRBJ1-1, with D hard to call. The receptor was derived from a woman younger than 35 in good health. Input material: blood. The CDR3 nucleotides read TGTGCCAGCAGTTACTTTGGACGGGCGAACACTGAAGCTTTCTTT. It is translated as CASSYFGRANTEAFF.